What follows describes a single TCR beta chain. This clone has more than one count but fewer than ten. This clone's antigen is unknown. Base qualities were left out, and no much larger clone turns up one base away. This entry is derived from a study of cytomegalovirus exposure and HLA in healthy donors (dated by TCRdb to the late 2010s). Study-level background: According to a later analysis, the roughly 130 validation repertoires were produced on the same platform as the 600 to 850 repertoires of the first cohort. The study aimed to test whether cataloging public T cell receptors could reveal signatures of past pathogen exposure. In addition to the first cohort of 666 subjects, a separate validation cohort of 120 different subjects was used. To predict cytomegalovirus infection status, the study brought together high-throughput TCR immunosequencing, statistical association of individual TCRs with disease status, and machine learning. Study-wide findings and limitations: Across donors, most TCR sequences were observed very rarely, whereas some public TCRs were present in many individuals. The authors suggested that the approach could potentially be extended to other disease states and immunological phenotypes. A later analysis lacked HLA typing for the validation cohort, so it scored co-occurrence in that cohort across all 120 repertoires. Cytomegalovirus status was reported to be diagnosed by the classifier with high specificity and sensitivity in both the original and validation cohorts. The study listed 170 or so TCR beta chains as associated with cytomegalovirus. In vitro tests confirmed that three of the cytomegalovirus-associated TCR beta chains recognize cytomegalovirus antigens. Subsequent analysis determined that TCRs grouped into clusters in the first cohort also showed a tendency toward co-occurrence across the roughly 110 validation repertoires, and approximately 94% of cluster scores exceeded 0.

Donors formed part of the validation cohort, which comprised 120 subjects and was distinct from the first cohort of some 700 subjects. Libraries were made using the immunoSEQ multiplex PCR assay. The source study handled its data this way. A statistical classification framework was built to diagnose cytomegalovirus status from the catalog of TCR beta chain sequences. The clones in this table, taken by TCRdb from immuneACCESS, are in-frame only. Not every clone is retained; where verified, under half of the shortfall comes from an unresolved V gene, and the cause of the rest is unknown. The DNA was the basis for D and trimming; V, J and clone size are from that table. The sample profile shows about 110,000 clones; over 75% of them were found once. The ten largest make up 3% to 3.5% of the sample. The source material was PBMCs. This receptor was taken from a woman in her late teens or twenties in good health and CMV-seronegative.

The DNA sequence is TGTGCCAGCAGCCCCGACGGGAACTATGGCTACACCTTC. The resulting protein is CASSPDGNYGYTF. This chain is built from TRBV7-3 and TRBJ1-2; the D gene cannot be named for sure. Via the germline V gene, CDR1 is SGHTA and CDR2 FQGTGA. V gives up 5 bases and J gives up 2 bases, and the segment between their germline ends measures 9 bases. Counted from cysteine to phenylalanine, this CDR3 has 13 amino acids. The read is trimmed to its CDR3 DNA, 39 bases read in frame from base 1. The variable domain in full, with residues beyond the CDR3 obtained from the reference TRBV7-3 and TRBJ1-2 genes, is GAGVSQTPSNKVTEKGKYVELRCDPISGHTALYWYRQSLGQGPEFLIYFQGTGAADDSGLPNDRFFAVRPEGSVSTLKIQRTERGDSAVYLCASSPDGNYGYTFGSGTRLTVV.